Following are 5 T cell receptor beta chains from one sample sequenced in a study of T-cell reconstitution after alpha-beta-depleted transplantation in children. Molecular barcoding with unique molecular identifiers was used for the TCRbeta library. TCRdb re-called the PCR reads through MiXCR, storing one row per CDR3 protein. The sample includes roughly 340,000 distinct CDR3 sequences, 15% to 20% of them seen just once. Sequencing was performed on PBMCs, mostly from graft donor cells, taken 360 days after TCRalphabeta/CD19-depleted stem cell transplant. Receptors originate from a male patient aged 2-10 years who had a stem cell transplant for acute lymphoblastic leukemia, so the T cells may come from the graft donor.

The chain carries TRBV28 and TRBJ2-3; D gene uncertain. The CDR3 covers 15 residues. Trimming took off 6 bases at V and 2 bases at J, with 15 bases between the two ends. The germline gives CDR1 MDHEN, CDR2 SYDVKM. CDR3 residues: CASSPHFKSTDTQYF. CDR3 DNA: TGTGCCAGCAGCCCCCACTTTAAATCCACAGATACGCAGTATTTT.

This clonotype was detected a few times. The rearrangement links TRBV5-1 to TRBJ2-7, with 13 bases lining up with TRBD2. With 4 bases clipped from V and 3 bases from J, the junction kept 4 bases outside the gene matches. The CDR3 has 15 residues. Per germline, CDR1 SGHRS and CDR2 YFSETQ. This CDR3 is CASSKGLAGLYEQYF. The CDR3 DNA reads TGCGCCAGCAGCAAGGGACTAGCGGGACTCTACGAGCAGTACTTC. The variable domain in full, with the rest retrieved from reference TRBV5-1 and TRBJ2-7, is KAGVTQTPRYLIKTRGQQVTLSCSPISGHRSVSWYQQTPGQGLQFLFEYFSETQRNKGNFPGRFSGRQFSNSRSEMNVSTLELGDSALYLCASSKGLAGLYEQYFGPGTRLTVT.

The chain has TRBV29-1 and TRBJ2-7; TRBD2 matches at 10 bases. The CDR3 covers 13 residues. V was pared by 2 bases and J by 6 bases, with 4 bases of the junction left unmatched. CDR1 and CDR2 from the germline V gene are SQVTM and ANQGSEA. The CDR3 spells CSVEFLAGAEQYF. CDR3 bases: TGCAGCGTTGAATTCCTAGCGGGAGCCGAGCAGTACTTC.

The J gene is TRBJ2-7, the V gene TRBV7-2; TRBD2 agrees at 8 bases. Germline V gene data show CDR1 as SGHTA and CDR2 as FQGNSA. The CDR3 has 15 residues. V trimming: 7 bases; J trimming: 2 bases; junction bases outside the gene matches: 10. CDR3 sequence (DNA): TGTGCCAGCAAAGTCGACGGGAGGGGTACCTACGAGCAGTACTTC. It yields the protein CASKVDGRGTYEQYF.

CDR3 amino acids: CASSWDIGNTIYF. As DNA, the CDR3 is TGCGCCAGCAGCTGGGACATTGGAAACACCATATATTTT. The rearrangement links TRBV5-1 to TRBJ1-3; TRBD1 might be the D (6 bases). V was pared by 3 bases and J by 3 bases, with 7 bases between. This CDR3 has 13 amino acids. Germline V gene sequence: CDR1 SGHRS, CDR2 YFSETQ.